The 22 T cell receptor beta chains presented below share a single source sample, sequenced in a study of OX40 agonist ivuxolimab in advanced cancers. Profiled with immunoSEQ multiplex PCR; TCRdb holds only in-frame clones, not every one. Here the sample spans about 98,000 clones, about 92% being singletons. The source material was CD4+ or CD8+ T cells sorted from blood, sampled in a trial of the OX40 agonist ivuxolimab. The receptors here all came from an adult with an advanced solid tumor such as melanoma, head and neck, liver or kidney cancer.

Notes on this clone: The junction departs from germline at one end; a sequencing error may be responsible. The V and J genes are TRBV18 and TRBJ2-5; 11 bases match TRBD2. The CDR3 totals 14 residues. The germline gives CDR1 KGHSH, CDR2 LQKENI. CDR3 loop: CASSPKLAGESQYF. Here the CDR3 DNA reads TGTGCCAGCTCACCAAAACTAGCGGGAGAGTCCCAGTACTTC.

The chain's CDR3 is CASSFLSGSDNEQFF. The CDR3 coding sequence is TGTGCCAGCAGCTTCCTTAGCGGGAGTGACAATGAGCAGTTCTTC. The gene calls are TRBV11-3 and TRBJ2-1; 9 bases are a match to TRBD2. The CDR3 runs to 15 residues. Germline-derived CDR1 and CDR2 are SGHNT and YENEEA. Trimming at V came to 3 bases and at J to 5 bases, leaving 5 bases not matched to a gene.

The chain is built from TRBV18 and TRBJ1-5; D unclear. The CDR3 sequence is 15 residues long. Germline V lookup: CDR1 KGHSH, CDR2 LQKENI. Trimming pared 2 bases from V and 0 bases from J, leaving 8 bases between. DNA of the CDR3: TGTGCCAGCTCACCAAGTCAACATAGCAATCAGCCCCAGCATTTT. The encoded protein is CASSPSQHSNQPQHF. The full variable domain, completed using reference TRBV18 and TRBJ1-5, is NAGVMQNPRHLVRRRGQEARLRCSPMKGHSHVYWYRQLPEEGLKFMVYLQKENIIDESGMPKERFSAEFPKEGPSILRIQQVVRGDSAAYFCASSPSQHSNQPQHFGDGTRLSIL.

The chain uses TRBV4-3 and TRBJ1-6, with D unclear. Trimming removed 3 bases from V and 7 bases from J, with 16 bases in between. Germline assignment: CDR1 LGHNA and CDR2 YSLEER. The CDR3 totals 16 residues. Here the CDR3 DNA reads TGCGCCAGCAGCCAGTCGGGAGGGTCGAAGAATTCACCCCTCCACTTT. Its protein product is CASSQSGGSKNSPLHF.

The chain recombines TRBV18 with TRBJ2-1; tentative D call: TRBD1 (6 bases). V lost 4 bases and J 3 bases, leaving 13 bases between the germline ends. The CDR3 length is 15 residues. CDR1 is KGHSH, CDR2 LQKENI, per germline. CDR3 coding DNA: TGTGCCAGCTCACGGGGGTACAGGGACTACAATGAGCAGTTCTTC. As protein: CASSRGYRDYNEQFF.

V gene TRBV5-1 combines with J gene TRBJ2-3; 14 bases are a match to TRBD2. V shed 1 base, J shed 3 bases, and the junction held 4 bases outside the gene matches. The CDR3 has 17 amino acids. Germline V CDR1 and CDR2: SGHRS, YFSETQ. Written as DNA, the CDR3 is TGCGCCAGCAGCTTGCCTTGGACTAGCGGGAGGACAGATACGCAGTATTTT. Encoded protein: CASSLPWTSGRTDTQYF. The variable domain in full, completed from reference TRBV5-1 and TRBJ2-3, reads KAGVTQTPRYLIKTRGQQVTLSCSPISGHRSVSWYQQTPGQGLQFLFEYFSETQRNKGNFPGRFSGRQFSNSRSEMNVSTLELGDSALYLCASSLPWTSGRTDTQYFGPGTRLTVL.

The chain joins TRBV6-5 to TRBJ1-1; D is unresolved. Germline V gives CDR1 MNHEY, CDR2 SVGAGI. The length of the CDR3 is 14 residues. V gave up 2 bases and J gave up 4 bases, with 11 bases separating them. In DNA, the CDR3 is TGTGCCAGCAGTTACAAATGGGGTTTCACTGAAGCTTTCTTT. Its protein is CASSYKWGFTEAFF.

This clone was found once. This chain connects TRBV25-1 to TRBJ2-7; D uncertain. V was cut by 1 base and J by 2 bases, with 9 bases left in between. This CDR3 comprises 14 residues. The V gene's germline CDR1 is MGHDK and CDR2 SYGVNS. The CDR3, as DNA: TGTGCCAGCAGTGAATGGTACAGCACCTACGAGCAGTACGTC. This gives the protein CASSEWYSTYEQYV.

This sequence joins TRBV28 and TRBJ1-2; D is ambiguous. CDR1 is MDHEN and CDR2 is SYDVKM in the germline V gene. Trimming took off 2 bases at V and 4 bases at J, with 5 bases between the two ends. This CDR3 is 12 amino acids long. The CDR3 DNA follows: TGTGCCAGCAGTTTAGGATTCTATGGCTACACCTTC. This encodes CASSLGFYGYTF.

The J gene is TRBJ2-2, the V gene TRBV28, with TRBD1 as a possible D gene (6 bases). V lost 8 bases and J lost 6, with 16 bases in between. This CDR3 is built from 14 residues. The germline CDR1 and CDR2 sequences are MDHEN and SYDVKM. CDR3 region: CASSYRAGAGELFF. DNA for the CDR3: TGTGCCAGCTCTTACAGGGCCGGGGCCGGGGAGCTGTTTTTT.

The chain combines TRBV4-2 with TRBJ1-2; unclear D gene. The length of the CDR3 is 14 residues. The V end was cut by 3 bases, the J end by 7 bases, with 15 bases between. Germline values: CDR1 LGHNA, CDR2 YNFKEQ. The CDR3 loop is CASSHDTRVGGYTF. The CDR3 coding sequence is TGTGCCAGCAGCCACGACACGCGGGTAGGTGGCTACACCTTC.

The rearrangement uses TRBV30 and TRBJ1-3; no firm D call. Deletions cut 1 base from V and 0 bases from J, with 4 bases between. The CDR3 is 13 residues long. CDR1 is GTSNPN and CDR2 is SVGIG in the germline V gene (reference sequence). As DNA, the CDR3 is TGTGCCTGGAGTGCACACTCTGGAAACACCATATATTTT. Its translation: CAWSAHSGNTIYF.

The V gene is TRBV4-2, the J gene TRBJ2-3; D perhaps matches TRBD2 (6 bases). The V end lost 1 base, the J end lost 4 bases, and 21 bases lay between the germline ends. Looked up from germline, CDR1 is LGHNA and CDR2 is YNFKEQ. This CDR3 comprises 18 residues. CDR3 nucleotides: TGTGCCAGCAGCCAAGGGGGGAAACACGGGGGAGTTCCAGATACGCAGTATTTT. The encoded protein is CASSQGGKHGGVPDTQYF.

The CDR3 is CASSMAGLGVTQYF. DNA of the CDR3: TGTGCCAGTAGTATGGCGGGACTAGGGGTGACCCAGTACTTC. This chain connects TRBV19 to TRBJ2-5; 8 bases are shared with TRBD2. The CDR3 has 14 amino acids. The trim removed 3 bases at V and 7 bases at J, leaving 7 bases unmatched. Germline-derived CDR1 and CDR2 are LNHDA and SQIVND (reference sequence).

The chain uses TRBV30 and TRBJ2-3; a weak D match, TRBD1 (5 bases). From germline, CDR1 is GTSNPN and CDR2 SVGIG (reference sequence). The V end lost 3 bases, the J end lost 5 bases, and 9 bases lay between the germline ends. CDR3 length: 12 residues. Here the CDR3 reads CAWSHRGDTQYF. The DNA of the CDR3 is TGTGCCTGGAGCCATAGGGGAGATACGCAGTATTTT.

The gene calls are TRBV5-6 and TRBJ2-7; a possible D gene is TRBD1 (5 bases). Germline CDR1 and CDR2: SGHDT and YYEEEE. The CDR3 loop spans 15 amino acids. Between the trimmed V and J ends, which lost 0 bases and 0 bases, there was a span of 10 bases. CDR3 nucleotide sequence: TGTGCCAGCAGCTTGGTCAGGGCGACCTCCTACGAGCAGTACTTC. It yields the protein CASSLVRATSYEQYF.

The chain uses TRBV7-2 and TRBJ2-5; D perhaps matches TRBD2 (7 bases). Germline assignment: CDR1 SGHTA and CDR2 FQGNSA. This CDR3 region has 16 residues. V was shortened by 4 bases and J by 1 base, with 16 bases between the two germline ends. CDR3 in amino acids: CASSSNSGGRQETQYF. The DNA of the CDR3 is TGTGCCAGCAGCTCCAATTCCGGGGGGCGCCAAGAGACCCAGTACTTC.

This chain uses TRBV5-4 with TRBJ2-3; TRBD1 matches at 8 bases. Germline CDR1 and CDR2: SGHNT and YYREEE (reference sequence). This CDR3 has 15 residues. Germline trimming cut 5 bases from V and 2 bases from J; bases unmatched to any gene: 7. Here the CDR3 DNA reads TGTGCCAGCAGGCCCGGACAGGGACCCACAGATACGCAGTATTTT. Translated, it gives CASRPGQGPTDTQYF.

V and J are TRBV6-5 and TRBJ2-3; TRBD2 matches 7 bases. The CDR3 loop spans 14 amino acids. Germline V CDR1 and CDR2: MNHEY, SVGAGI. V trimming: 4 bases; J trimming: 0 bases; junction bases outside the gene matches: 1. CDR3 DNA: TGTGCCAGCAGTTGGGGGGGGAGCACAGATACGCAGTATTTT. This codes for CASSWGGSTDTQYF.

The V gene is TRBV28, the J gene TRBJ1-1, with unresolved D. The length of the CDR3 is 15 residues. From germline, CDR1 is MDHEN and CDR2 SYDVKM. V lost 5 bases, J lost 1 base, and 14 bases lay in between. In nucleotides, the CDR3 is TGTGCCAGCAGTGACACCTGGGGAGGGAACACTGAAGCTTTCTTT. Amino acids: CASSDTWGGNTEAFF. The whole variable domain, remainder taken from reference TRBV28 and TRBJ1-1, is DVKVTQSSRYLVKRTGEKVFLECVQDMDHENMFWYRQDPGLGLRLIYFSYDVKMKEKGDIPEGYSVSREKKERFSLILESASTNQTSMYLCASSDTWGGNTEAFFGQGTRLTVV.

The rearrangement uses TRBV28 and TRBJ1-5; 7 bases agree with TRBD1. CDR1 is MDHEN and CDR2 is SYDVKM in the germline V gene. With V trimmed by 6 bases and J by 7 bases, 9 bases remained unmatched. The length of the CDR3 is 14 residues. The CDR3 reads CASSLTGVWQPQHF. CDR3 sequence (DNA): TGTGCCAGCAGCCTAACAGGGGTGTGGCAGCCCCAGCATTTT. Supplemented by reference TRBV28 and TRBJ1-5, the full variable domain reads DVKVTQSSRYLVKRTGEKVFLECVQDMDHENMFWYRQDPGLGLRLIYFSYDVKMKEKGDIPEGYSVSREKKERFSLILESASTNQTSMYLCASSLTGVWQPQHFGDGTRLSIL.

The chain uses TRBV10-3 and TRBJ1-3; 7 bases are shared with TRBD1. Trimming took 7 bases from V and 4 from J; bases not matched to a gene: 7. The germline V gene has CDR1 ENHRY and CDR2 SYGVKD. This CDR3 is 14 amino acids long. This CDR3 reads CAIKEQGSGNTIYF. The CDR3 DNA reads TGTGCCATCAAGGAACAGGGGTCCGGAAACACCATATATTTT.